This T cell receptor (beta chain) was obtained from a study of blood T cell repertoires in COVID-19. Participant-reported clinical history was the basis for cohort assignment. In Cohort 3, a recovered donor had either two negative PCRs, clearance, or symptom resolution. The germline CDR1 and CDR2 sequences are SGHTA and FQGTGA. Trimming stripped 1 base from V and 0 bases from J, with 15 bases between. CDR3 length: 18 residues. The table came from immunoSEQ multiplex PCR; TCRdb's copy has only in-frame clones and leaves some out. The repertoire holds approximately 200,000 clones, with around 87% as singletons.

The V and J genes are TRBV7-3 and TRBJ1-4; D is undetermined. Sequenced material: PBMCs or T cells enriched from blood (not recorded which). This receptor was identified in a woman aged 25 to 39 who had recovered from COVID-19. The CDR3 coding sequence is TGTGCCAGCAGCTTAAACCCCACGGACTCGACAACTAATGAAAAACTGTTTTTT. This gives the protein CASSLNPTDSTTNEKLFF.